The present entry profiles one T cell receptor (beta chain) with its context. Its antigen is not known. The CDR3 spans 14 residues. V was pared by 8 bases and J by 5 bases, with 17 bases between. Germline V CDR1 and CDR2: ENHRY, SYGVKD. PCR was performed using 60 Vbeta and 13 Jbeta primers. Measured with immunoSEQ multiplex PCR; TCRdb has only the in-frame clones, and not every one. The repertoire holds 99,000 or so clones, with approximately 80% as singletons. This entry belongs to a study of cytomegalovirus exposure and HLA in healthy donors. Findings and limits, study-wide: An ancestry cluster, one associated with Asian ancestry, reportedly showed fewer N-insertions than the approximately 670-donor mean in a later analysis.

This sequence joins TRBV10-3 and TRBJ2-3; D is unclear. The receptor was isolated from a woman aged 18-29 years in good health and CMV-seropositive. Sequenced sample: PBMCs. The CDR3 DNA reads TGTGCCATCCACAACCCAGGCTATGGAGATACGCAGTATTTT. Translating gives CAIHNPGYGDTQYF.